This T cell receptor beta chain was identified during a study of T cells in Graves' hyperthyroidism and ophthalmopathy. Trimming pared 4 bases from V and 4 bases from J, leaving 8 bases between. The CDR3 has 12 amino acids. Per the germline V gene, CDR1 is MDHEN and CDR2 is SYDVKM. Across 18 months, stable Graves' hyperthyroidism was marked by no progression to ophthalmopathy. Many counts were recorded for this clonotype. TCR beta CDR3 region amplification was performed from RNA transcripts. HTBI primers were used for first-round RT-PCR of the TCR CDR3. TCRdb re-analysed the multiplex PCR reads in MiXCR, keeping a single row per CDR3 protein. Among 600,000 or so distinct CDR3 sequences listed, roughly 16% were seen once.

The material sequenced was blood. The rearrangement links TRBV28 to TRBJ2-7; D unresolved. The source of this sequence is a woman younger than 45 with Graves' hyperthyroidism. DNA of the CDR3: TGTGCCAGCAGTTCATCCCTATACGAGCAGTACTTC. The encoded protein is CASSSSLYEQYF.